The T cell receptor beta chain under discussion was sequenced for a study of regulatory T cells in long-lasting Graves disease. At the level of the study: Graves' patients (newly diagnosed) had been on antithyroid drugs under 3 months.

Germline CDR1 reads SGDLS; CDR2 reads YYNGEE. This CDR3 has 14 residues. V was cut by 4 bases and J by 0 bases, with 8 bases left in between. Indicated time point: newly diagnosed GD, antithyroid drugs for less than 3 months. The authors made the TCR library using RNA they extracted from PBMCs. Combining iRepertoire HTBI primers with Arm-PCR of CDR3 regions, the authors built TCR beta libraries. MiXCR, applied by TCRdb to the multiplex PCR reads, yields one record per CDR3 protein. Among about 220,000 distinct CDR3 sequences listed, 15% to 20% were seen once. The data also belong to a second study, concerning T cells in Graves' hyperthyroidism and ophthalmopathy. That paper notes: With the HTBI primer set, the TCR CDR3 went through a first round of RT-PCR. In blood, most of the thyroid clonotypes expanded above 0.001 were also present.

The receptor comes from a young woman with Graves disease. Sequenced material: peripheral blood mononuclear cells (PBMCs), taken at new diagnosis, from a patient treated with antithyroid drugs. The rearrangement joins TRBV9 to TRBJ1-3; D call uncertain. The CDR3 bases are TGTGCCAGCAGCACGGACTCCTCTGGAAACACCATATATTTT. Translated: CASSTDSSGNTIYF.